The clone carrying this T cell receptor beta chain turned up a few times. Its cognate antigen is unknown. This record belongs to a study of cytomegalovirus exposure and HLA in healthy donors. On the study more broadly: In an earlier analysis, 95 million to 140 million unique TCR beta sequences were found from about 179 million T cells.

The PCR employed 60 Vbeta primers together with 13 Jbeta primers. As processed by the authors: About 9.9 million of the roughly 80 million unique TCR beta chains counted in a later analysis were shared. TCRdb's table, derived via immunoSEQ multiplex PCR, lists solely in-frame clones and lacks some. That table furnishes V, J and clone size, whereas the DNA furnished D and trimming. The sample lists 150,000 to 200,000 clones; approximately 85% were seen once. The germline V gene has CDR1 MGHDK and CDR2 SYGVNS. With 1 base removed from V and 4 bases from J, the gap between germline ends came to 10 bases. This CDR3 spans 15 amino acids. The study's findings and limits: More clonal expansion characterized HLA-associated TCR beta chains than equally common others in a later analysis. Despite most TCR sequences being rare, some public TCRs occurred in many donors.

Sequencing used PBMCs. The sequence was obtained from a man between 18 and 29 years old in good health and CMV-seronegative. This chain links TRBV25-1 with TRBJ2-2; the D is unclear. The CDR3 loop reads CASSESTVLTGELFF. CDR3 bases: TGTGCCAGCAGTGAATCTACAGTCCTCACCGGGGAGCTGTTTTTT.